This passage covers 21 T cell receptor beta chains from one sample sequenced in a study of blood T cell repertoires in COVID-19. The table came from immunoSEQ multiplex PCR; TCRdb's copy has only in-frame clones and leaves some out. This sample carries about 220,000 clones, approximately 82% of them seen once, and the ten largest clones take 3% to 4%. Sequencing input: peripheral blood. Receptors originate from an elderly woman with acute or convalescent COVID-19.

Concerning this clone: Other DNA sequences of this sample code for an identical CDR3. The V gene is TRBV6-5, the J gene TRBJ1-4; D perhaps matches TRBD1 (5 bases). Germline V gives CDR1 MNHEY, CDR2 SVGAGI. The CDR3 totals 14 residues. V was pared by 0 bases and J by 8 bases, with 10 bases between. The CDR3 region has the DNA TGTGCCAGCAGTTACTCGGCAGGGAAGGAAAAACTGTTTTTT. The encoded protein is CASSYSAGKEKLFF.

Points on this clone: Germline and junction disagree at one end, which may indicate a read error. The chain carries TRBV7-2 and TRBJ1-2; TRBD1 agrees at 12 bases. Germline values: CDR1 SGHTA, CDR2 FQGNSA. CDR3 length equals 18 residues. The CDR3 bases are TGTGCCAGCAGCTCCAGACCACCGGGACAGGGGGCTAATTATGGCTACACCTTC. This translates into CASSSRPPGQGANYGYTF.

This clone showed up just a few times. This chain uses TRBV6-5 with TRBJ1-2; 7 bases are a match to TRBD1. The CDR3 covers 14 residues. The ends lost 6 bases at V and 4 bases at J; junction bases unmatched: 8. The V gene's germline CDR1 is MNHEY and CDR2 SVGAGI. CDR3 protein: CASRRDSSGYGYTF. DNA for the CDR3: TGTGCCAGCAGGCGGGACAGTTCTGGCTATGGCTACACCTTC.

J is TRBJ2-1 and V is TRBV10-3; 10 bases are shared with TRBD2. Looked up from germline, CDR1 is ENHRY and CDR2 is SYGVKD. This CDR3 contains 15 residues. V lost 7 bases to trimming and J lost 4 bases; unmatched junction nucleotides: 7. DNA of the CDR3: TGTGCCATCACCGACCAGCGGGGGGGTTACAATGAGCAGTTCTTC. Protein: CAITDQRGGYNEQFF.

This chain connects TRBV29-1 to TRBJ1-1; 9 nucleotides align to TRBD1. CDR1 is SQVTM, CDR2 ANQGSEA, per germline. The CDR3 is 12 residues long. The ends lost 5 bases at V and 6 bases at J; junction bases unmatched: 4. Here the CDR3 reads CSVSTGGPEAFF. The CDR3 coding sequence is TGCAGCGTTTCGACAGGGGGACCTGAAGCTTTCTTT.

The V and J genes are TRBV20-1 and TRBJ1-5, with 7 bases matching TRBD1. With V trimmed by 3 bases and J by 6 bases, 5 bases remained unmatched. Germline V gene sequence: CDR1 DFQATT, CDR2 SNEGSKA (reference sequence). The length of the CDR3 is 13 residues. The CDR3 nucleotides are TGCAGTGCTAGTGAACAGGGGTTTCAGCCCCAGCATTTT. Protein sequence: CSASEQGFQPQHF.

This chain connects TRBV7-9 to TRBJ1-2; TRBD1 might be the D (5 bases). This CDR3 contains 14 residues. The ends were cut back, 5 bases at V and 4 bases at J, with 14 bases in the middle. Germline V gene lookup returns CDR1 SEHNR and CDR2 FQNEAQ (reference sequence). CDR3 sequence (DNA): TGTGCCAGCAGCGAGGATCCGGGGGGCTATGGCTACACCTTC. It translates to CASSEDPGGYGYTF.

The genes are TRBV29-1 and TRBJ2-1, with D possibly being TRBD2 (6 bases). The CDR3 is 14 residues long. The germline V gene encodes CDR1 SQVTM and CDR2 ANQGSEA. Between the trimmed V and J ends, which lost 6 bases and 6 bases, there was a span of 18 bases. CDR3 DNA: TGCAGCGTGGTCCGGGAGCCGGGGATCAATGAGCAGTTCTTC. The encoded protein is CSVVREPGINEQFF.

The chain uses TRBV6-5 and TRBJ2-7, with 7 bases lining up with TRBD2. Trimming took 0 bases from V and 4 from J; bases not matched to a gene: 9. The CDR3 contains 16 residues. Germline assignment: CDR1 MNHEY and CDR2 SVGAGI. Here the CDR3 DNA reads TGTGCCAGCAGTTACTCGCGGGAGTGGGAACCATACGAGCAGTACTTC. Encoded protein: CASSYSREWEPYEQYF.

This sequence joins TRBV6-2 or TRBV6-3 and TRBJ2-1; 7 nucleotides agree with TRBD2. CDR1 and CDR2 (germline): MNHEY, SVGEGT. CDR3 length equals 17 residues. Trimming removed 5 bases from V and 0 bases from J; junction bases left unmatched: 10. CDR3 region: CASSPSPGGGSYNEQFF. The CDR3 DNA reads as TGTGCCAGCAGTCCCTCCCCGGGCGGGGGCTCCTACAATGAGCAGTTCTTC.

CDR3 sequence reads: CASSLRGSGNTIYF. Written as DNA, the CDR3 is TGTGCCAGCAGCCTCCGGGGCTCTGGAAACACCATATATTTT. The V and J genes are TRBV7-8 and TRBJ1-3; no clear D. There are 14 residues in the CDR3. Germline V CDR1 and CDR2: SGHVS, FQNEAQ. With 5 bases removed from V and 0 bases from J, the gap between germline ends came to 8 bases.

The CDR3 reads CASSLGTWTEVYGYTF. The CDR3 DNA reads TGTGCCAGCAGCTTAGGTACCTGGACAGAAGTCTATGGCTACACCTTC. The chain carries TRBV5-6 and TRBJ1-2; D is perhaps TRBD1 (6 bases). The CDR3 runs to 16 residues. V gave up 2 bases and J gave up 4 bases, with 18 bases separating them. The V gene's germline CDR1 is SGHDT and CDR2 YYEEEE.

V is TRBV9 and J is TRBJ1-1; TRBD1 might be the D (6 bases). Germline lookup yields CDR1 SGDLS and CDR2 YYNGEE. The CDR3 has 16 residues. V lost 3 bases, J lost 5 bases, and 20 bases lay in between. The CDR3 DNA is TGTGCCAGCAGCGGACAGGCGGGGGAAGTTTGGACTGAAGCTTTCTTT. Its translation is CASSGQAGEVWTEAFF.

This clone is a singleton in its sample. The J gene is TRBJ2-5, the V gene TRBV3-1 (or the pseudogene TRBV3-2); 11 bases are shared with TRBD2. V trimming: 4 bases; J trimming: 4 bases; junction bases outside the gene matches: 5. CDR3 size: 15 residues. The germline V gene encodes CDR1 LGHDT and CDR2 YNNKEL (reference sequence). CDR3 region: CASSPLTSGAETQYF. DNA of the CDR3: TGTGCCAGCAGCCCATTGACTAGCGGGGCAGAGACCCAGTACTTC.

This clone was counted a few times. The chain recombines TRBV5-6 with TRBJ1-1; D is perhaps TRBD1 (5 bases). Germline CDR1 is SGHDT and CDR2 is YYEEEE. The CDR3 has 16 amino acids. V was pared by 3 bases and J by 6 bases, with 21 bases between. The CDR3 spells CASSYRPGFSRSEAFF. The CDR3 DNA reads as TGTGCCAGCAGCTACCGACCAGGGTTCTCGAGGTCTGAAGCTTTCTTT. The variable domain in full, completed from reference TRBV5-6 and TRBJ1-1, reads DAGVTQSPTHLIKTRGQQVTLRCSPKSGHDTVSWYQQALGQGPQFIFQYYEEEERQRGNFPDRFSGHQFPNYSSELNVNALLLGDSALYLCASSYRPGFSRSEAFFGQGTRLTVV.

The chain is built from TRBV27 and TRBJ2-2; the match to TRBD2 covers 7 bases. Germline assignment: CDR1 MNHEY and CDR2 SMNVEV (reference sequence). V was clipped by 5 bases and J by 3 bases; unmatched bases: 6. CDR3 size: 15 residues. The CDR3 reads CASSPAGSYTGELFF. For the CDR3, the DNA is TGTGCCAGCAGTCCAGCGGGGTCGTACACCGGGGAGCTGTTTTTT.

The chain employs TRBV18 and TRBJ2-1; 8 bases line up with TRBD2. The CDR3 runs to 16 residues. Germline V gene lookup returns CDR1 KGHSH and CDR2 LQKENI. The V gene end was trimmed by 0 bases and the J gene end by 9 bases; junction bases not matched to a gene: 10. The CDR3 DNA reads as TGTGCCAGCTCACCACCGATCGGGGGGGCCGTAAGTGAGCAGTTCTTC. Its protein is CASSPPIGGAVSEQFF.

DNA of the CDR3: TGTGCCAGCAGCCAAGTCGGGGAGACCCAGTACTTC. It is translated as CASSQVGETQYF. The gene calls are TRBV14 and TRBJ2-5; D unresolved. V was cut by 1 base and J by 5 bases, with 5 bases left in between. This CDR3 contains 12 residues. Germline CDR1 reads SGHDN; CDR2 reads FVKESK.

The table lists this clone with a count of one. The chain is built from TRBV2 and TRBJ1-1; D possibly corresponds to TRBD1 (5 bases). The CDR3 totals 13 residues. Germline values: CDR1 SNHLY, CDR2 FYNNEI. V dropped 4 bases and J dropped 1 base, with 7 bases sitting between them. The CDR3 sequence: CASSGTTNTEAFF. CDR3 sequence (DNA): TGTGCCAGCAGTGGGACAACGAACACTGAAGCTTTCTTT.

V gene TRBV6-6 combines with J gene TRBJ1-6, with D tentatively TRBD1 (6 bases). The length of the CDR3 is 17 residues. Germline CDR1 is MNHNY and CDR2 is SVGAGI (reference sequence). V dropped 5 bases and J dropped 9 bases, with 23 bases sitting between them. CDR3: CASSPQGTYLGGSPLHF. The CDR3 DNA follows: TGTGCCAGCAGTCCCCAGGGGACCTACCTCGGCGGTTCACCCCTCCACTTT.

The V and J genes are TRBV9 and TRBJ1-3, with 7 bases matching TRBD1. The CDR3 spans 16 residues. Germline V gives CDR1 SGDLS, CDR2 YYNGEE. Trimming at V came to 4 bases and at J to 3 bases, leaving 10 bases not matched to a gene. The CDR3, as DNA: TGTGCCAGCAGCACCCGACAGGGAGGCTTTGGAAACACCATATATTTT. Its translation: CASSTRQGGFGNTIYF.